The clone carrying this T cell receptor beta chain occurred once. These data originate in a study of blood T cell repertoires in COVID-19. Looking at the study overall: Researchers got acute and convalescent COVID-19 samples from the United States, Italy and Spain. The analysed material was cDNA or gDNA that came from T cells, B-cell-depleted T cells, or PBMCs.

The CDR3 runs to 17 residues. V was pared by 3 bases and J by 0 bases, with 18 bases between. Germline V gene sequence: CDR1 MDHEN, CDR2 SYDVKM. In the authors' methods: Amplification of reference gene primers provided the estimated nucleated cell counts. Some clones are missing from TCRdb's copy, which holds only in-frame ones; the method was immunoSEQ multiplex PCR. V, J and clone size derive from that table, while D and trimming were established from the DNA sequence. The sample lists just over 70,000 clones; 90% to 95% were seen once. This sequence was found in a human donor in a cohort sampled during active COVID-19. This chain connects TRBV28 to TRBJ2-7; TRBD1 is a possible D gene (6 bases). The sample taken for sequencing was peripheral blood. The CDR3 protein is CASSFYGFGQISYEQYF. The CDR3, as DNA: TGTGCCAGCAGTTTCTATGGGTTTGGACAGATCTCCTACGAGCAGTACTTC.